The 19 T cell receptor beta chains reported below all come from one sample, sequenced in a study of blood T cell repertoires in COVID-19 (dated by TCRdb to 2018 to 2020). The library was obtained by the immunoSEQ multiplex PCR assay. TCRdb limited this immuneACCESS table to in-frame rearrangements with V and J called. A share of clones is missing; checked studies link under half to unresolved V genes, and the rest is unexplained. The sample table contains 57,000 or so clones; only one count was recorded for roughly 90% of them. About a fifth of the sample comes from the top ten. The sample was peripheral blood. These receptors originate from a woman aged 45-65 years with active or convalescent COVID-19.

The chain combines TRBV19 with TRBJ2-3; 8 bases agree with TRBD2. Trimming cost V 10 bases and J 2 bases; bases outside gene matches: 8. Germline V gene lookup returns CDR1 LNHDA and CDR2 SQIVND (reference sequence). CDR3 length equals 14 residues. CDR3 DNA: TGTGCCACCTTAGCGGGGCCAAACACAGATACGCAGTATTTT. It is translated as CATLAGPNTDTQYF.

The genes are TRBV5-4 and TRBJ1-2; no clear D gene. Per germline, CDR1 SGHNT and CDR2 YYREEE (reference sequence). Trimming removed 0 bases at V and 0 bases at J, with 9 bases between. The CDR3 is made up of 15 amino acids. The CDR3 loop reads CASSLAGMANYGYTF. The DNA for the CDR3 is TGTGCCAGCAGCTTGGCCGGTATGGCTAACTATGGCTACACCTTC.

The chain employs TRBV2 and TRBJ1-1, with D possibly being TRBD1 (6 bases). Per germline, CDR1 SNHLY and CDR2 FYNNEI. The ends were cut back, 3 bases at V and 2 bases at J, with 10 bases in the middle. CDR3 length: 14 amino acids. The chain's CDR3 is CASSEWTDNTEAFF. The CDR3 DNA is TGTGCCAGCAGTGAGTGGACAGATAACACTGAAGCTTTCTTT. The variable domain in full, completed from reference TRBV2 and TRBJ1-1, reads EPEVTQTPSHQVTQMGQEVILRCVPISNHLYFYWYRQILGQKVEFLVSFYNNEISEKSEIFDDQFSVERPDGSNFTLKIRSTKLEDSAMYFCASSEWTDNTEAFFGQGTRLTVV.

The V call is TRBV5-1, the J call TRBJ1-2; 7 bases are a match to TRBD1. The J segment lost 2 bases and the V segment lost 2 bases, leaving 12 bases of the junction unmatched. CDR3 length equals 17 residues. The germline V gene encodes CDR1 SGHRS and CDR2 YFSETQ. This CDR3 is CASSFYRPGQPNYGYTF. In DNA form, the CDR3 reads TGCGCCAGCAGCTTTTATCGACCGGGACAGCCAAACTATGGCTACACCTTC.

The chain couples TRBV29-1 to TRBJ2-5; 9 bases line up with TRBD1. V lost 3 bases to trimming and J lost 5 bases; unmatched junction nucleotides: 19. Per germline, CDR1 SQVTM and CDR2 ANQGSEA. This CDR3 region has 18 residues. The CDR3 DNA reads TGCAGCGTTGAGACAGGGGACAGGGAAGGAAGGGTCGGGGAGACCCAGTACTTC. It specifies CSVETGDREGRVGETQYF.

The rearrangement links TRBV11-3 to TRBJ2-5; TRBD1 aligns across 11 bases. The junction had 7 bases not matched to a gene; V was cut back by 5 bases and J by 2 bases. From germline, CDR1 is SGHNT and CDR2 YENEEA. This CDR3 has 16 residues. Here the CDR3 reads CASSPGQGDRQETQYF. CDR3 bases: TGTGCCAGCAGCCCGGGACAGGGGGATCGGCAAGAGACCCAGTACTTC.

The table lists this clone with a count of one. The chain has TRBV7-9 and TRBJ2-1, with 11 bases identical to TRBD1. The CDR3 spans 15 residues. The V and J ends lost 5 bases and 6 bases, in that order; junction bases with no gene match: 6. Germline V gene lookup returns CDR1 SEHNR and CDR2 FQNEAQ (reference sequence). CDR3 sequence (DNA): TGTGCCAGCAGCCCGGACAGGGGGCCTTCCAATGAGCAGTTCTTC. Translation gives CASSPDRGPSNEQFF.

This chain uses TRBV3-1 (or the pseudogene TRBV3-2) with TRBJ1-2; D is undetermined. Germline V CDR1 and CDR2: LGHDT, YNNKEL (reference sequence). V shed 2 bases and J shed 4 bases, with 14 bases lying between them. This CDR3 is built from 15 residues. The CDR3 coding sequence is TGTGCCAGCAGCCAATCTCCAGGCGCGTCCTATGGCTACACCTTC. Translating gives CASSQSPGASYGYTF.

V and J are TRBV27 and TRBJ1-5; D remains unclear. This CDR3 has 15 residues. Trimming took 4 bases from V and 3 from J, leaving 13 bases between them. Germline V gene lookup returns CDR1 MNHEY and CDR2 SMNVEV (reference sequence). CDR3 loop: CASSSKAGFNQPQHF. CDR3 DNA sequence: TGTGCCAGCAGTTCAAAGGCAGGTTTCAATCAGCCCCAGCATTTT.

The chain links TRBV14 to TRBJ2-7; 8 bases map to TRBD1. Germline V gene data show CDR1 as SGHDN and CDR2 as FVKESK. J lost 9 bases, V lost 0 bases, and 13 bases had no gene match. The CDR3 contains 16 residues. In nucleotides, the CDR3 is TGTGCCAGCAGCCAAGATCACGGGCAGGGGGCTCGCGGGCAGTACTTC. This translates into CASSQDHGQGARGQYF.

The chain joins TRBV27 to TRBJ2-7; TRBD2 agrees at 7 bases. V lost 0 bases and J lost 3; bases outside the gene matches: 14. Germline loops: CDR1 MNHEY, CDR2 SMNVEV (reference sequence). This CDR3 contains 18 residues. The CDR3 reads CASSLSGGPGFENYEQYF. The CDR3 region has the DNA TGTGCCAGCAGTTTATCGGGAGGGCCGGGGTTTGAGAACTACGAGCAGTACTTC.

The V call is TRBV10-3, the J call TRBJ2-1, with 10 bases matching TRBD2. V was clipped by 0 bases and J by 10 bases; unmatched bases: 12. This CDR3 region has 17 residues. Per the germline V gene, CDR1 is ENHRY and CDR2 is SYGVKD. CDR3 sequence reads: CAISESYSGGTRGEQFF. The CDR3 bases are TGTGCCATCAGTGAGTCGTATAGCGGGGGGACCCGGGGGGAGCAGTTCTTC.

The J gene is TRBJ2-7, the V gene TRBV5-6, with a weak D call TRBD2 (6 bases). Trimming shortened V by 4 bases and J by 7 bases, and 12 bases separated the two germline ends. This CDR3 spans 12 amino acids. Germline loops: CDR1 SGHDT, CDR2 YYEEEE. CDR3 residues: CASSKGLEEQYF. CDR3 coding DNA: TGTGCCAGCAGCAAGGGACTTGAAGAGCAGTACTTC.

The chain links TRBV27 to TRBJ2-7; 10 bases align to TRBD1. With V trimmed by 4 bases and J by 3 bases, 0 bases remained unmatched. This CDR3 spans 13 amino acids. CDR1 is MNHEY, CDR2 SMNVEV, per germline (reference sequence). In nucleotides, the CDR3 is TGTGCCAGCAGTTGGGACAGGGGCTACGAGCAGTACTTC. Protein: CASSWDRGYEQYF.

The genes are TRBV19 and TRBJ1-5; tentatively, D is TRBD1 (6 bases). V was clipped by 3 bases and J by 6 bases, with 15 bases between them. Germline V gene data show CDR1 as LNHDA and CDR2 as SQIVND (reference sequence). The CDR3 sequence is 15 residues long. CDR3 in amino acids: CASSISRGAGQPQHF. The CDR3 nucleotides are TGTGCCAGTAGTATCAGTCGGGGGGCGGGTCAGCCCCAGCATTTT.

This chain links TRBV18 with TRBJ2-7; 8 nucleotides match TRBD2. The V gene end was trimmed by 6 bases and the J gene end by 3 bases; junction bases not matched to a gene: 22. Germline CDR1 reads KGHSH; CDR2 reads LQKENI. The CDR3 totals 19 residues. The DNA of the CDR3 is TGTGCCAGCTCCCTGCAAGAACTAGCGGAGGCCGGGGGCCTCTACGAGCAGTACTTC. This translates into CASSLQELAEAGGLYEQYF.

The chain combines TRBV7-3 with TRBJ2-3; D might be TRBD2 (6 bases). V lost 5 bases and J lost 11, with 14 bases in between. Germline V gene lookup returns CDR1 SGHTA and CDR2 FQGTGA. This CDR3 is 12 amino acids long. CDR3 amino acids: CASSQLREQQYF. The CDR3 bases are TGTGCCAGCAGCCAACTCCGGGAGCAGCAGTATTTT.

The chain has TRBV27 and TRBJ2-1; TRBD2 matches at 10 bases. V lost 7 bases, J lost 5 bases, and 8 bases stayed unmatched. The germline V gene has CDR1 MNHEY and CDR2 SMNVEV (reference sequence). The CDR3 loop spans 15 amino acids. The CDR3 protein is CASKFQRGGDNEQFF. Written as DNA, the CDR3 is TGTGCCAGCAAATTCCAGCGGGGGGGTGACAATGAGCAGTTCTTC.

The gene calls are TRBV27 and TRBJ1-2; D is undetermined. V was clipped by 5 bases and J by 6 bases, with 22 bases between them. Germline loops: CDR1 MNHEY, CDR2 SMNVEV (reference sequence). This CDR3 spans 16 amino acids. The CDR3 DNA follows: TGTGCCAGCAGTCCGGACTTGAACCTGTATCATGATGGCTACACCTTC. This gives the protein CASSPDLNLYHDGYTF.